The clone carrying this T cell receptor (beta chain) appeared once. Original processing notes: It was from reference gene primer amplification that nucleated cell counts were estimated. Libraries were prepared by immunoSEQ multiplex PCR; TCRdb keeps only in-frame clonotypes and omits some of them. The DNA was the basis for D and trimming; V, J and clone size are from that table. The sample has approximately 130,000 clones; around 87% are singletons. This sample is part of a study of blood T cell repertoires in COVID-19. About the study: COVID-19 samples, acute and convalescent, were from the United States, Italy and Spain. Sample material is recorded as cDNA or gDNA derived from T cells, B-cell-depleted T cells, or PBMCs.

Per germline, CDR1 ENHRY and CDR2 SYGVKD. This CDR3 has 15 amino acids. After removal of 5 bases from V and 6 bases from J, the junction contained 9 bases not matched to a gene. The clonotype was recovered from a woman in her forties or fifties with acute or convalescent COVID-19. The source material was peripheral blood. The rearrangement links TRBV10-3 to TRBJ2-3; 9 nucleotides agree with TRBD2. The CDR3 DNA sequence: TGTGCCATCAGTCAAGCGGGAGGTAGGGTTGATACGCAGTATTTT. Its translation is CAISQAGGRVDTQYF.